Here is one T cell receptor beta chain with its context. The sample comes from a study of T cells in Graves' hyperthyroidism and ophthalmopathy. Patients showing uncontrolled infection, other autoimmune disease, pregnancy or lactation were ineligible. TCR beta CDR3 sequences were amplified from RNA transcripts. Carried out on the TCR CDR3, a first-round RT-PCR used the HTBI primer set. TCRdb reprocessed the multiplex PCR reads via MiXCR and lists one record per CDR3 protein. The sample holds 250,000 to 300,000 distinct CDR3 sequences, just over 14% seen once. The CDR3 runs to 16 residues. Unmatched junction bases numbered 8, after V lost 6 bases and J lost 3 bases. The V gene's germline CDR1 is WSHSY and CDR2 SAAADI.

The sample comprised blood. The source of this sequence is a woman aged 40 to 50 with Graves' hyperthyroidism that later progressed to Graves' ophthalmopathy. The V gene is TRBV10-2, the J gene TRBJ2-3; 11 bases map to TRBD1. The CDR3 here is CASRPGTGGRTDTQYF. DNA of the CDR3: TGCGCCAGCAGACCCGGGACAGGGGGTAGGACAGATACGCAGTATTTT.